The rows below give T cell receptor beta chains drawn from one sample of a study of T cell responses to AZD1222 COVID-19 vaccine. Some clones are missing from TCRdb's copy, which holds only in-frame ones; the method was immunoSEQ multiplex PCR. Altogether more than 80,000 clones are present, 80% to 90% being singletons, with the ten largest covering around an eighth. The sequences come from peripheral blood, collected 28 days after the second AZD1222 dose. The receptors shown here come from an adult who received the AZD1222 COVID-19 vaccine. Each CDR3 is given with its conserved first and last residue. A D gene is named only where the DNA matches it firmly. Where a row states a size, it is once, few, many or the class of an expanded clone; other rows omit it.

CDR3 protein: CASVKAVYGYTF; CDR3 DNA: TGTGCCAGCGTGAAGGCGGTCTATGGCTACACCTTC; clone size: once; D gene: NA; J gene: TRBJ1-2; V gene: TRBV7-9
CDR3 protein: CASSQSNSPNQPQHF; CDR3 DNA: TGTGCCAGCAGCCAATCGAACAGCCCCAATCAGCCCCAGCATTTT; clone size: NA; D gene: NA; J gene: TRBJ1-5; V gene: TRBV16
CDR3 protein: CATSDSGQVREAFF; CDR3 DNA: TGTGCCACCAGTGATTCAGGACAGGTACGAGAAGCTTTCTTT; clone size: NA; D gene: TRBD1; J gene: TRBJ1-1; V gene: TRBV24-1
CDR3 protein: CASSKGGEKLFF; CDR3 DNA: TGCGCCAGCAGCAAAGGGGGCGAAAAACTGTTTTTT; clone size: NA; D gene: TRBD1; J gene: TRBJ1-4; V gene: TRBV4-1
CDR3 protein: CASSLQGEGTIYF; CDR3 DNA: TGTGCCAGCAGCTTGCAAGGGGAGGGCACCATATATTTT; clone size: NA; D gene: NA; J gene: TRBJ1-3; V gene: TRBV5-4
CDR3 protein: CASSGSLDTQYF; CDR3 DNA: TGTGCCAGTAGTGGATCTCTGGATACGCAGTATTTT; clone size: NA; D gene: NA; J gene: TRBJ2-3; V gene: TRBV19
CDR3 protein: CASSPPGLAGVQETQYF; CDR3 DNA: TGTGCCAGCTCACCCCCCGGACTAGCGGGGGTTCAAGAGACCCAGTACTTC; clone size: NA; D gene: TRBD2; J gene: TRBJ2-5; V gene: TRBV18
CDR3 protein: CSVKASSNYGYTF; CDR3 DNA: TGCAGCGTGAAAGCCTCCTCTAACTATGGCTACACCTTC; clone size: NA; D gene: NA; J gene: TRBJ1-2; V gene: TRBV29-1
CDR3 protein: CASSPPLRSSGANVLTF; CDR3 DNA: TGTGCCAGCAGTCCCCCCCTTAGGTCCTCTGGGGCCAACGTCCTGACTTTC; clone size: NA; D gene: NA; J gene: TRBJ2-6; V gene: TRBV28
CDR3 protein: CASSRANSPLHF; CDR3 DNA: TGTGCCAGCAGTAGAGCGAATTCACCCCTCCACTTT; clone size: NA; D gene: NA; J gene: TRBJ1-6; V gene: TRBV11-3
CDR3 protein: CASSLEPARTGYNEQFF; CDR3 DNA: TGCGCCAGCAGCTTGGAGCCCGCCAGGACCGGCTACAATGAGCAGTTCTTC; clone size: once; D gene: NA; J gene: TRBJ2-1; V gene: TRBV5-1
CDR3 protein: CASSLLTANEKLFF; CDR3 DNA: TGTGCCAGCAGCTTGTTGACAGCTAATGAAAAACTGTTTTTT; clone size: NA; D gene: NA; J gene: TRBJ1-4; V gene: TRBV5-6
CDR3 protein: CASRVAGSPLHF; CDR3 DNA: TGTGCCAGCAGAGTAGCGGGTTCACCCCTCCACTTT; clone size: NA; D gene: NA; J gene: TRBJ1-6; V gene: TRBV27
CDR3 protein: CASSYRGNTGELFF; CDR3 DNA: TGTGCCAGCAGTTATCGGGGGAACACCGGGGAGCTGTTTTTT; clone size: NA; D gene: NA; J gene: TRBJ2-2; V gene: TRBV6-5
CDR3 protein: CASRSSSQETQYF; CDR3 DNA: TGTGCCAGCAGGAGTTCTTCTCAAGAGACCCAGTACTTC; clone size: NA; D gene: NA; J gene: TRBJ2-5; V gene: TRBV11-3
CDR3 protein: CASSQTRTGGSGYTF; CDR3 DNA: TGTGCCAGCAGCCAGACCCGGACAGGGGGCTCGGGCTACACCTTC; clone size: NA; D gene: TRBD1; J gene: TRBJ1-2; V gene: TRBV3-1/TRBV3-2
CDR3 protein: CSVWTEAFF; CDR3 DNA: TGCAGCGTGTGGACTGAAGCTTTCTTT; clone size: NA; D gene: NA; J gene: TRBJ1-1; V gene: TRBV29-1
CDR3 protein: CASSLGGLVAEAFF; CDR3 DNA: TGTGCCAGCAGTTTAGGGGGGCTTGTGGCTGAAGCTTTCTTT; clone size: NA; D gene: NA; J gene: TRBJ1-1; V gene: TRBV27
CDR3 protein: CASSLSGRSQETQYF; CDR3 DNA: TGTGCCAGCAGCTTATCGGGTCGGAGCCAAGAGACCCAGTACTTC; clone size: NA; D gene: NA; J gene: TRBJ2-5; V gene: TRBV7-2
CDR3 protein: CASSRAGTSGSNEQFF; CDR3 DNA: TGCGCCAGCAGCCGAGCCGGGACTAGCGGGAGCAATGAGCAGTTCTTC; clone size: once; D gene: TRBD2; J gene: TRBJ2-1; V gene: TRBV4-3
CDR3 protein: CATSRGERFGYTF; CDR3 DNA: TGTGCCACCAGCAGAGGGGAACGGTTTGGCTACACCTTC; clone size: NA; D gene: NA; J gene: TRBJ1-2; V gene: TRBV15
CDR3 protein: CASSNTRTGLSGNTIYF; CDR3 DNA: TGTGCCAGTAGTAATACCCGGACAGGCCTCTCTGGAAACACCATATATTTT; clone size: once; D gene: TRBD1; J gene: TRBJ1-3; V gene: TRBV19
CDR3 protein: CASSEGLVRGQETQYF; CDR3 DNA: TGTGCCAGCAGTGAAGGGTTGGTGAGGGGTCAAGAGACCCAGTACTTC; clone size: NA; D gene: NA; J gene: TRBJ2-5; V gene: TRBV2
CDR3 protein: CASDGGTWASSYEQYF; CDR3 DNA: TGTGCCAGCGACGGCGGGACGTGGGCGAGCTCCTACGAGCAGTACTTC; clone size: NA; D gene: NA; J gene: TRBJ2-7; V gene: TRBV2
CDR3 protein: CASSKQTATNEKLFF; CDR3 DNA: TGCGCCAGCAGCAAACAGACAGCAACTAATGAAAAACTGTTTTTT; clone size: NA; D gene: NA; J gene: TRBJ1-4; V gene: TRBV5-1
CDR3 protein: CASSVRDRGSPLHF; CDR3 DNA: TGTGCCAGCAGCGTCCGGGACAGGGGTTCACCCCTCCACTTT; clone size: NA; D gene: TRBD1; J gene: TRBJ1-6; V gene: TRBV9
CDR3 protein: CASSLVSGRALLDTQYF; CDR3 DNA: TGTGCCAGCAGCTTAGTTAGCGGGAGGGCTCTGCTCGATACGCAGTATTTT; clone size: NA; D gene: TRBD2; J gene: TRBJ2-3; V gene: TRBV11-2
CDR3 protein: CASSRASGRTYEQYF; CDR3 DNA: TGTGCCAGCAGCAGGGCAAGCGGGAGAACCTACGAGCAGTACTTC; clone size: NA; D gene: TRBD2; J gene: TRBJ2-7; V gene: TRBV3-1/TRBV3-2
CDR3 protein: CASSTAGYNEQFF; CDR3 DNA: TGTGCCAGTAGCACGGCAGGGTACAATGAGCAGTTCTTC; clone size: NA; D gene: NA; J gene: TRBJ2-1; V gene: TRBV19